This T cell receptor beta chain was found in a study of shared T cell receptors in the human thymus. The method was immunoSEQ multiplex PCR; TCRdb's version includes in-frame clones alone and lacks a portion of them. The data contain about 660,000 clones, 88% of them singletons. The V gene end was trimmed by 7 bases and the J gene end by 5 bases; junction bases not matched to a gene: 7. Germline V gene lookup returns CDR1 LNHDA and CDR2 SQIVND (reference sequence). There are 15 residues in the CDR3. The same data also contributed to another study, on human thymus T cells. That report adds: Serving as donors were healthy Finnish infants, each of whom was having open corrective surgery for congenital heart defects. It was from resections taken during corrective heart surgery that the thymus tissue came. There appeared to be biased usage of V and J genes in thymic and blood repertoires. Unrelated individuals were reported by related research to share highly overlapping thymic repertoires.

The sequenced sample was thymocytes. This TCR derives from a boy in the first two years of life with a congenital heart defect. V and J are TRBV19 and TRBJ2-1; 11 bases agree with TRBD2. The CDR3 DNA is TGTGCCAGTACTAGCGGGAGGTCGGACCACAATGAGCAGTTCTTC. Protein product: CASTSGRSDHNEQFF. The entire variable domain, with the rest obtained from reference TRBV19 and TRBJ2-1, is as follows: DGGITQSPKYLFRKEGQNVTLSCEQNLNHDAMYWYRQDPGQGLRLIYYSQIVNDFQKGDIAEGYSVSREKKESFPLTVTSAQKNPTAFYLCASTSGRSDHNEQFFGPGTRLTVL.